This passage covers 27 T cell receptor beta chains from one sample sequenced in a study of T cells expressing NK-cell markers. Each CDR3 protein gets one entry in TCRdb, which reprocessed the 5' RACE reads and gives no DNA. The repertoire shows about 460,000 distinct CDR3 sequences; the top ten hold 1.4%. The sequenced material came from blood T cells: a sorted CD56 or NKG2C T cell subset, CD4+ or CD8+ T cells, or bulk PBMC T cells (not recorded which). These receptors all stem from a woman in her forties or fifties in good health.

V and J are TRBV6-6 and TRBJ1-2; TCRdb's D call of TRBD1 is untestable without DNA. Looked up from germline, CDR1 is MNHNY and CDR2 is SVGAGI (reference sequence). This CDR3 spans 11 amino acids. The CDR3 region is CASRGQGWDTF.

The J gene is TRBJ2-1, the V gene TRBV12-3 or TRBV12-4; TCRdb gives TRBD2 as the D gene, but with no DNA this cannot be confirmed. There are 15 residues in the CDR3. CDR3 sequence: CASRPAGGTYNEQFF.

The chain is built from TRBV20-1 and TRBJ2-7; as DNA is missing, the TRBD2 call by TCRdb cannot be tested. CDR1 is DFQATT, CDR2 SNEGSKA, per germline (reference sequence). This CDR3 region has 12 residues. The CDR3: CSANSSPYEQYF.

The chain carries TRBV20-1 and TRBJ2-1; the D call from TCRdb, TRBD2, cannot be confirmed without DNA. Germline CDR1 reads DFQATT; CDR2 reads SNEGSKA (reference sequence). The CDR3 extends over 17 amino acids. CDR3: CSAPQSSGTPVLGEQFF.

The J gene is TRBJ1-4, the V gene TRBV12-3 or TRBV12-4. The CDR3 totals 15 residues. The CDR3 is CASSRGVGVEEKLFF.

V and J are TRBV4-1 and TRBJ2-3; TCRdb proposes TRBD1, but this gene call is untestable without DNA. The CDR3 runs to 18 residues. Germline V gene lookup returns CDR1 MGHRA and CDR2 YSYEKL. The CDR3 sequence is CASSQVPPPGIGTDTQYF.

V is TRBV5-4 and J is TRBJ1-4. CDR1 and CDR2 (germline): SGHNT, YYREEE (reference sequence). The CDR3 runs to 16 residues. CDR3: CASSLGHPATNEKLFF.

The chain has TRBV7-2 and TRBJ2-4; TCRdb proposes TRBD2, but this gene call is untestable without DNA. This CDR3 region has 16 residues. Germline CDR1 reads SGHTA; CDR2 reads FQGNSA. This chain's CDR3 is CASSLVASGNKNIQYF.

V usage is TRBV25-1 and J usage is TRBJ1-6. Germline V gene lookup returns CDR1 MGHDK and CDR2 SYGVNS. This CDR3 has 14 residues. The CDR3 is CASKSAGDNSPLHF.

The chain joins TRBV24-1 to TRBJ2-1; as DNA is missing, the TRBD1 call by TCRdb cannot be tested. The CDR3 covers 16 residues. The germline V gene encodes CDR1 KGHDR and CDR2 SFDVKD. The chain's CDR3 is CATSDYGGSTYNEQFF.

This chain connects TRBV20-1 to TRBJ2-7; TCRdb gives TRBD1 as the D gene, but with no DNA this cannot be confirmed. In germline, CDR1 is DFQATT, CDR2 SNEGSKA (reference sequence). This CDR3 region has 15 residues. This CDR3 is CSARIDTGVRHEQYF.

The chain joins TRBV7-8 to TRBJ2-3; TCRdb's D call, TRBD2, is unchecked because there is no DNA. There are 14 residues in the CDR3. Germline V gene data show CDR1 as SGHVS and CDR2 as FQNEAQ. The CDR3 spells CASSLPLSGQSPYF.

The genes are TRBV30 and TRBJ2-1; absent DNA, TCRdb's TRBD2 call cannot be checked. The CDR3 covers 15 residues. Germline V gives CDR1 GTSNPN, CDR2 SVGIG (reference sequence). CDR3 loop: CAWSPGLAGVNEQFF.

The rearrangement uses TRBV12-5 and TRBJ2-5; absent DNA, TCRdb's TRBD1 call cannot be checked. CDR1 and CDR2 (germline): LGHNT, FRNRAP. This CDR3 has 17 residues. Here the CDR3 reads CASGSGQATGPQETQYF.

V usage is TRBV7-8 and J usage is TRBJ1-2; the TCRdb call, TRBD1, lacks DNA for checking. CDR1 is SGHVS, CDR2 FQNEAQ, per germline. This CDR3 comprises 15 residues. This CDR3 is CASSTSTAFKYGYTF.

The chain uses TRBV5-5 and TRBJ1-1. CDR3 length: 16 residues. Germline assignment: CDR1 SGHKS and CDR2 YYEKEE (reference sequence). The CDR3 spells CASSLSEANVNTEAFF.

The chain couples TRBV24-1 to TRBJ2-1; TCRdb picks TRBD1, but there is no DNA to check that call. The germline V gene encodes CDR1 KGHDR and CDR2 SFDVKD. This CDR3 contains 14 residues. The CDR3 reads CATSDSLWGPEQFF.

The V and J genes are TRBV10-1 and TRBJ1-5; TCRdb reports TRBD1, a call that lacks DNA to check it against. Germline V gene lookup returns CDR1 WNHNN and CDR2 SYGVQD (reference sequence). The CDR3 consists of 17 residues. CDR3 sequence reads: CASSDLAAGGRNQPQHF.

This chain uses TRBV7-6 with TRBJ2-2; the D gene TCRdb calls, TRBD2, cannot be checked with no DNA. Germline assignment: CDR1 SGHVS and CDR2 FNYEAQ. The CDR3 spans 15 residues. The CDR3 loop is CASSSGGAYTGELFF. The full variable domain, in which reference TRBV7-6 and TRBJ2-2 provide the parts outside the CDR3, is GAGVSQSPRYKVTKRGQDVALRCDPISGHVSLYWYRQALGQGPEFLTYFNYEAQQDKSGLPNDRFSAERPEGSISTLTIQRTEQRDSAMYRCASSSGGAYTGELFFGEGSRLTVL.

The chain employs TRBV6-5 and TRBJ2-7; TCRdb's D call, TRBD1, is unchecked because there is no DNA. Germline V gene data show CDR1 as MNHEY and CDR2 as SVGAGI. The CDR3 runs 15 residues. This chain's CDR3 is CASSGTGRMSYEQYF.

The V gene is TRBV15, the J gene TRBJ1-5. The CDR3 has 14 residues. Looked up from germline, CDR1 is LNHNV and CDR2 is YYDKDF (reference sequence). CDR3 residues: CATSRIQRNQPQHF.

CDR3 amino acids: CASSWGKGGNEQFF. This sequence joins TRBV12-3 or TRBV12-4 and TRBJ2-1; checking the TCRdb D call of TRBD1 is not possible without DNA. The CDR3 consists of 14 residues.

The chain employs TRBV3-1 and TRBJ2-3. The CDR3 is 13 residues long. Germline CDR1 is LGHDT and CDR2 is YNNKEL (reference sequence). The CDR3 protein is CASSSPSEDTQYF.

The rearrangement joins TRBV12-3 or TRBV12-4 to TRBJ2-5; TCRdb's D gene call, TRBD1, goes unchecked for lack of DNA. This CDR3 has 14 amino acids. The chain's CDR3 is CASTEDRPQETQYF.

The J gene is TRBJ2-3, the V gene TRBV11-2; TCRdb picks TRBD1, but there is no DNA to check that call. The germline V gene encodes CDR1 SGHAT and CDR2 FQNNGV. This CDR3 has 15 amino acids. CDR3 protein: CASSSPGGVGNTQYF.

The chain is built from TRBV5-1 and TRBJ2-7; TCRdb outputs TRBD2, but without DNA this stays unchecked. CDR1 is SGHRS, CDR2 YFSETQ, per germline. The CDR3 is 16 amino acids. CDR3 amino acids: CASSRETSGPSNEQYF.

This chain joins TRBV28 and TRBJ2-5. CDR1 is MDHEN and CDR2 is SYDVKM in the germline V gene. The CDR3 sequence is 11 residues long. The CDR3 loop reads CASSPTGTQYF.